These 18 T cell receptor beta chains share one sample of origin, sequenced in a study of CD8+ T cells in alopecia areata. The treatment was: oral pan-JAK inhibitor, 5-10 mg twice daily. Reverse transcription of extracted RNA yielded cDNA, which provided the sequencing template. The assay was immunoSEQ multiplex PCR, and TCRdb's table has in-frame clones only and misses some. This sample has about 160,000 clones; about three fifths occur once, and the top ten carry roughly 0.85%. The source was CD4+ T cells sorted from blood, collected at week 4, from a patient treated with tofacitinib. These receptors were taken from a human donor with alopecia areata.

This sequence joins TRBV29-1 and TRBJ1-1, with 7 positions matching TRBD1. Germline CDR1 is SQVTM and CDR2 is ANQGSEA. This CDR3 is built from 13 residues. V lost 7 bases to trimming and J lost 6 bases; unmatched junction nucleotides: 11. The CDR3 protein is CSALQGLNPEAFF. DNA for the CDR3: TGCAGCGCCCTACAGGGGTTGAATCCTGAAGCTTTCTTT.

The chain employs TRBV27 and TRBJ2-7, with D hard to call. V lost 2 bases and J 6 bases, leaving 11 bases between the germline ends. The germline gives CDR1 MNHEY, CDR2 SMNVEV (reference sequence). This CDR3 has 13 residues. The CDR3 coding sequence is TGTGCCAGCAGTTTAATGCTGTCGGGCGAGCAGTACTTC. Translation: CASSLMLSGEQYF.

The chain is built from TRBV2 and TRBJ2-5, with 7 bases lining up with TRBD1. Germline values: CDR1 SNHLY, CDR2 FYNNEI. Trimming cost V 6 bases and J 9 bases; bases outside gene matches: 13. The CDR3 spans 14 residues. The chain's CDR3 is CASRGDSITKAQYF. DNA of the CDR3: TGTGCCAGCAGAGGGGACAGTATAACCAAGGCCCAGTACTTC.

The V gene is TRBV5-4, the J gene TRBJ2-5, with 10 positions matching TRBD2. CDR3 length: 14 residues. V was clipped by 4 bases and J by 5 bases; unmatched bases: 5. Per the germline V gene, CDR1 is SGHNT and CDR2 is YYREEE (reference sequence). CDR3 nucleotides: TGTGCCAGCAGCACCGGGACTAGCGCCGAGACCCAGTACTTC. Translated: CASSTGTSAETQYF. Looking up the rest from reference TRBV5-4 and TRBJ2-5 gives the full variable domain: ETGVTQSPTHLIKTRGQQVTLRCSSQSGHNTVSWYQQALGQGPQFIFQYYREEENGRGNFPPRFSGLQFPNYSSELNVNALELDDSALYLCASSTGTSAETQYFGPGTRLLVL.

The V and J genes are TRBV20-1 and TRBJ2-7; D remains unclear. Germline CDR1 and CDR2: DFQATT and SNEGSKA (reference sequence). CDR3 length: 11 residues. The V and J ends lost 6 bases and 3 bases respectively, with 9 bases between them. DNA of the CDR3: TGCAGTGCCAGTCGGGTCTACGAGCAGTACTTC. This gives the protein CSASRVYEQYF.

The chain is built from TRBV5-1 and TRBJ2-1; possibly TRBD2 for D (5 bases). The CDR3 sequence is 15 residues long. Looked up from germline, CDR1 is SGHRS and CDR2 is YFSETQ. The V end lost 3 bases, the J end lost 0 bases, and 10 bases lay between the germline ends. CDR3 sequence reads: CASSSSGSSYNEQFF. CDR3 DNA: TGCGCCAGCAGCTCCAGCGGAAGCTCCTACAATGAGCAGTTCTTC.

This chain connects TRBV18 to TRBJ2-2; D gene ambiguous. V was cut by 4 bases and J by 4 bases, with 4 bases left in between. The CDR3 sequence is 12 residues long. Per the germline V gene, CDR1 is KGHSH and CDR2 is LQKENI. CDR3: CASSRTTGELFF. The CDR3 nucleotides read TGTGCCAGCTCACGGACCACCGGGGAGCTGTTTTTT.

This chain connects TRBV7-2 to TRBJ2-5; 7 bases are a match to TRBD1. CDR3 length equals 12 residues. CDR1 is SGHTA and CDR2 is FQGNSA in the germline V gene. V lost 6 bases and J lost 13; bases outside the gene matches: 11. CDR3 nucleotide sequence: TGTGCCAGCAGACTCTACAGGGGAGAGGCGTACTTC. It codes for CASRLYRGEAYF.

Remarks on this clone: The sample carries other DNA sequences with the same CDR3. V gene TRBV30 combines with J gene TRBJ1-1; D is undetermined. V gave up 0 bases and J gave up 3 bases, with 8 bases separating them. The CDR3 extends over 13 amino acids. Germline V CDR1 and CDR2: GTSNPN, SVGIG (reference sequence). Here the CDR3 reads CAWSVRGDTEAFF. In DNA form, the CDR3 reads TGTGCCTGGAGTGTACGGGGTGACACTGAAGCTTTCTTT.

The rearrangement links TRBV29-1 to TRBJ2-1; TRBD2 agrees at 7 bases. CDR3 length: 13 residues. Germline-derived CDR1 and CDR2 are SQVTM and ANQGSEA. V gave up 5 bases and J gave up 2 bases; unmatched junction bases: 3. CDR3: CSVPGLTYNEQFF. DNA of the CDR3: TGCAGCGTTCCGGGACTAACCTACAATGAGCAGTTCTTC.

The sample holds a few counts of this clone. The chain links TRBV29-1 to TRBJ2-5; D possibly matches TRBD1 or TRBD2 (5 bases each). This CDR3 is 12 amino acids long. V lost 3 bases to trimming and J lost 4 bases, with 9 bases between them. The germline gives CDR1 SQVTM, CDR2 ANQGSEA. Written as DNA, the CDR3 is TGCAGCGTTGACGCAGGGACAGAGACCCAGTACTTC. This translates into CSVDAGTETQYF.

The DNA for the CDR3 is TGTGCCAGCAGCGTAGGGGACAGGAGCACAGATACGCAGTATTTT. Amino acid sequence: CASSVGDRSTDTQYF. The V and J genes are TRBV9 and TRBJ2-3; 8 nucleotides agree with TRBD1. V lost 0 bases and J lost 0; bases outside the gene matches: 0. Germline V CDR1 and CDR2: SGDLS, YYNGEE. The CDR3 runs to 15 residues.

The chain recombines TRBV6-5 with TRBJ2-1, with TRBD2 identical over 11 bases. The length of the CDR3 is 13 residues. Trimming cost V 7 bases and J 10 bases; bases outside gene matches: 6. The germline V gene encodes CDR1 MNHEY and CDR2 SVGAGI. CDR3 loop: CASMTSGAMEQFF. The CDR3 nucleotides are TGTGCCAGCATGACTAGCGGGGCCATGGAGCAGTTCTTC.

This chain connects TRBV7-9 to TRBJ1-2; possible D gene TRBD1, 5 bases. Trimming removed 5 bases at V and 4 bases at J, with 14 bases between. The CDR3 sequence is 14 residues long. Germline V gene lookup returns CDR1 SEHNR and CDR2 FQNEAQ (reference sequence). The CDR3 spells CASSPAPGLYGYTF. The CDR3 coding sequence is TGTGCCAGCAGCCCGGCTCCGGGACTCTATGGCTACACCTTC.

The V call is TRBV5-6, the J call TRBJ2-5; TRBD2 might be the D (6 bases). This CDR3 has 19 amino acids. Germline V gene data show CDR1 as SGHDT and CDR2 as YYEEEE. Trimming left V 0 bases short and J 1 base short, with 22 bases between. This CDR3 is CASSLEGLRLELPQETQYF. CDR3 DNA sequence: TGTGCCAGCAGCTTGGAGGGTTTACGACTAGAACTTCCCCAAGAGACCCAGTACTTC.

This sequence joins TRBV11-2 and TRBJ1-1; the D gene is possibly TRBD1 (6 bases). There are 15 residues in the CDR3. The V end lost 2 bases, the J end lost 4 bases, and 14 bases lay between the germline ends. CDR1 and CDR2 (germline): SGHAT, FQNNGV. DNA for the CDR3: TGTGCCAGCAGCTTAAGGGGGACGCGGGTCACTGAAGCTTTCTTT. Amino acid sequence: CASSLRGTRVTEAFF. The full variable domain, completed using reference TRBV11-2 and TRBJ1-1, is EAGVAQSPRYKIIEKRQSVAFWCNPISGHATLYWYQQILGQGPKLLIQFQNNGVVDDSQLPKDRFSAERLKGVDSTLKIQPAKLEDSAVYLCASSLRGTRVTEAFFGQGTRLTVV.

This clone was seen a single time. The chain combines TRBV5-4 with TRBJ2-5, with 8 bases aligning to TRBD1. V lost 5 bases and J lost 0; bases outside the gene matches: 3. The CDR3 is 14 residues long. Germline V gene lookup returns CDR1 SGHNT and CDR2 YYREEE (reference sequence). CDR3 protein: CASSSQGDQETQYF. The CDR3 DNA reads as TGTGCCAGCAGTTCACAGGGGGACCAAGAGACCCAGTACTTC.

This clone has a handful of counts. The chain has TRBV7-2 and TRBJ2-5; D is unclear. Trimming removed 5 bases at V and 5 bases at J, with 12 bases between. This CDR3 comprises 13 residues. Germline values: CDR1 SGHTA, CDR2 FQGNSA. The DNA for the CDR3 is TGTGCCAGCAGCCCGTCCACTTCGGAGACCCAGTACTTC. It encodes CASSPSTSETQYF.